This record looks at one T cell receptor (beta chain) sequence and its context. What it binds is unknown. All of the isolated RNA was reverse transcribed, so expressed TCRB transcripts were sequenced. Clones were read by immunoSEQ multiplex PCR, and TCRdb kept only the in-frame ones, dropping some. The sample carries hundreds of thousands of clones, approximately 15% recorded once. Germline CDR1 reads SGDLS; CDR2 reads YYNGEE. This CDR3 is 10 amino acids long. V lost 7 bases and J 3 bases, leaving 5 bases between the germline ends. The entry originates in a study of beta chain features in type 1 diabetes. Overall study context: Examination covered around 100 million sorted cells spanning all samples. Study outcomes and limitations: Patients with Type 1 diabetes showed moderately but significantly shorter TCRB CDR3s in all four CD4+ subsets. Comparison showed that naive, central memory and Treg TCRB repertoires appeared more similar among patients than among healthy donors. VDJ junctions in type 1 diabetes patients carried more deletions and fewer insertions.

Using CD45RO/CCR7/CD25/CD127/CD95/CD27, CD4+ naive, central memory, regulatory and stem cell-like memory cells were sorted. The sequenced sample was naive CD4+ T cells from blood. The TCR comes from a man aged 18 to 29 with type 1 diabetes. The chain links TRBV9 to TRBJ2-7; D uncertain. The CDR3 region is CASPNYEQYF. For the CDR3, the DNA is TGTGCCAGCCCAAACTACGAGCAGTACTTC. The full variable domain, in which reference TRBV9 and TRBJ2-7 provide the parts outside the CDR3, is DSGVTQTPKHLITATGQRVTLRCSPRSGDLSVYWYQQSLDQGLQFLIQYYNGEERAKGNILERFSAQQFPDLHSELNLSSLELGDSALYFCASPNYEQYFGPGTRLTVT.